This record concerns one TCR beta chain sequence. What it recognizes is unknown. The germline V gene has CDR1 KGHSH and CDR2 LQKENI. CDR3 length equals 13 residues. V lost 3 bases and J lost 3, with 8 bases in between. These data come from a study of identical twins. Whole-study findings and limits: Researchers caution that invariant MAIT and iNKT cells could partly confound zero-insertion analyses. An excess of low generation probability was shown by twin-shared out-of-frame alpha sequences. Instead of following the same donors, the conclusions were based on cross-sectional statistical analysis.

Addition of a universal primer site occurred through template switching, and cDNA carried unique molecular identifiers. TCRdb fed the 5' RACE reads into MiXCR, producing one record per CDR3 protein. The sample lists approximately 600,000 distinct CDR3 sequences, more than 9% occurring once. These same data were also listed under a study on yellow fever vaccine responses in identical twins.

Sequencing was done on a sample of PBMCs. V gene TRBV18 combines with J gene TRBJ1-2; weak D call: TRBD1 (5 bases). This clonotype originated in a young woman in good health. CDR3 DNA sequence: TGTGCCAGCTCACCGGGGCCGGACTATGGCTACACCTTC. Translation gives CASSPGPDYGYTF. The full variable domain, with the rest looked up from reference TRBV18 and TRBJ1-2, is NAGVMQNPRHLVRRRGQEARLRCSPMKGHSHVYWYRQLPEEGLKFMVYLQKENIIDESGMPKERFSAEFPKEGPSILRIQQVVRGDSAAYFCASSPGPDYGYTFGSGTRLTVV.